The 3 T cell receptor beta chains below all came from one sample that was sequenced in a study of neoadjuvant anti-PD-1 for oral cavity cancer. Clones were read by immunoSEQ multiplex PCR, and TCRdb kept only the in-frame ones, dropping some. This sample has roughly 14,000 clones, with just over 65% found just once. Sequencing used PBMCs, obtained before nivolumab (anti-PD-1) treatment. These receptors were obtained from a person aged 35-80 years with oral cavity squamous cell carcinoma.

This clone came up once. This chain joins TRBV28 and TRBJ2-7; 12 bases fit TRBD1. CDR1 MDHEN and CDR2 SYDVKM come from the germline V gene. V shed 6 bases and J 4 bases; nucleotides not matched to a gene: 1. The CDR3 length is 13 residues. The CDR3, as DNA: TGTGCCAGCAGGGGACAGGGGGCTTACGAGCAGTACTTC. Translation: CASRGQGAYEQYF. Supplemented by reference TRBV28 and TRBJ2-7, the full variable domain reads DVKVTQSSRYLVKRTGEKVFLECVQDMDHENMFWYRQDPGLGLRLIYFSYDVKMKEKGDIPEGYSVSREKKERFSLILESASTNQTSMYLCASRGQGAYEQYFGPGTRLTVT.

Only a few counts were recorded for this clone. This chain links TRBV23-1 with TRBJ1-2; TRBD1 is a possible D gene (6 bases). TRBV23-1 is known as an ORF, though its function is uncertain. The CDR3 contains 13 residues. The V end lost 11 bases, the J end lost 4 bases, and 17 bases lay between the germline ends. The CDR3 loop is CAGGRGLGYGYTF. The CDR3 region has the DNA TGCGCCGGAGGGCGGGGGCTGGGCTATGGCTACACCTTC.

The rearrangement links TRBV7-2 to TRBJ1-1, with a weak D call TRBD1 (6 bases). The CDR3 loop spans 14 amino acids. In germline, CDR1 is SGHTA, CDR2 FQGNSA. With 5 bases removed from V and 9 bases from J, the gap between germline ends came to 19 bases. This CDR3 is CASSTSRGAVQAFF. In nucleotides, the CDR3 is TGTGCCAGCAGCACCTCCAGGGGCGCGGTTCAAGCTTTCTTT.